The entry that follows covers one T cell receptor beta chain sequence. This sample is part of a study of blood T cell repertoires in COVID-19. Background on the study: T cells, B-cell-depleted T cells, or PBMCs provided the cDNA or gDNA that served as material.

CDR1 and CDR2 (germline): ENHRY, SYGVKD. This CDR3 has 15 residues. V lost 3 bases and J lost 4; bases outside the gene matches: 6. In the original processing: Amplification from reference gene primers served as the basis for estimated nucleated cell counts. Generated by immunoSEQ multiplex PCR, the TCRdb table keeps only in-frame clones and is missing some. Clone size and the V and J calls come from that table; the DNA yielded D and trimming. The sample shows 11,000 to 15,000 clones, 85% to 90% of them seen only once. The chain has TRBV10-3 and TRBJ2-1, with 7 bases matching TRBD1. The sequenced sample consisted of peripheral blood. The source of this sequence is a human donor in a cohort sampled during active COVID-19. CDR3 coding DNA: TGTGCCATCAGTGATCGACAGGGTTCGTACAATGAGCAGTTCTTC. It codes for CAISDRQGSYNEQFF.